Detailed here is one T cell receptor (beta chain). What it recognizes is unknown. V trimming: 5 bases; J trimming: 7 bases; junction bases outside the gene matches: 17. The CDR3 length is 18 residues. CDR1 SGHAT and CDR2 FQDESV come from the germline V gene (reference sequence). One heparinised blood draw, averaging around 0.12 L, came from each donor. Each of the sorted populations had a purity greater than 95%. The data were taken from a study of beta chain features in type 1 diabetes. Study results and caveats: The study left unresolved whether HLA type influences TCRB rearrangement.

Every isolated RNA sample was fully reverse transcribed, so sequencing captured expressed TCRB transcripts. Average reads for naive, central memory and regulatory T cell samples were about 3.7 million. Produced via immunoSEQ multiplex PCR; TCRdb's table is partial and in-frame only. The table has around 340,000 clones, approximately 8% seen once. The rearrangement links TRBV11-1 to TRBJ2-1, with TRBD2 matching 10 bases. Sequenced input: central memory CD4+ T cells from blood. The TCR originated in a woman aged 18-29 years in good health. The CDR3 bases are TGTGCCAGCAGCCACCCTTCTAGCGGGAGCCTTTCGAGGAATGAGCAGTTCTTC. Amino acid sequence: CASSHPSSGSLSRNEQFF.